The 12 T cell receptor beta chains presented below share a single source sample, sequenced in a study of immune cell composition in non-small cell lung cancer. The method was immunoSEQ multiplex PCR; TCRdb's version includes in-frame clones alone and lacks a portion of them. The profile shows about 9,000 clones, roughly 79% of them singletons. The sample comprised lung tumor tissue. All receptors come from a human donor with non-small cell lung cancer.

This chain links TRBV19 with TRBJ1-2; D possibly corresponds to TRBD1 (5 bases). Per germline, CDR1 LNHDA and CDR2 SQIVND (reference sequence). With 3 bases removed from V and 7 bases from J, the gap between germline ends came to 15 bases. The CDR3 covers 14 residues. The CDR3 nucleotides are TGTGCCAGTAGTATCCAGGGCCCGGGTGGTGGCTACACCTTC. Translating gives CASSIQGPGGGYTF.

J is TRBJ2-5 and V is TRBV9; possibly TRBD1 for D (5 bases). There are 14 residues in the CDR3. From germline, CDR1 is SGDLS and CDR2 YYNGEE. Trimming took off 0 bases at V and 7 bases at J, with 13 bases between the two ends. CDR3 DNA sequence: TGTGCCAGCAGCGTAGGGAGTGGGGCAGGGACCCAGTACTTC. It codes for CASSVGSGAGTQYF.

The chain joins TRBV5-1 to TRBJ2-2; D not resolved. The V and J ends lost 0 bases and 2 bases respectively, with 5 bases between them. The CDR3 consists of 14 residues. Per germline, CDR1 SGHRS and CDR2 YFSETQ. CDR3 sequence reads: CASSLDPNTGELFF. DNA for the CDR3: TGCGCCAGCAGCTTGGACCCTAACACCGGGGAGCTGTTTTTT.

The genes are TRBV7-3 and TRBJ2-5; 8 bases are a match to TRBD2. Per germline, CDR1 SGHTA and CDR2 FQGTGA. V was pared by 3 bases and J by 2 bases, with 2 bases of the junction left unmatched. This CDR3 is 14 amino acids long. DNA of the CDR3: TGTGCCAGCAGCTTGAGCGGGGGACAAGAGACCCAGTACTTC. It encodes CASSLSGGQETQYF.

The table lists this clone with a few counts. The chain combines TRBV27 with TRBJ2-1; 8 bases are a match to TRBD2. The CDR3 is 15 amino acids. V trimming: 6 bases; J trimming: 6 bases; junction bases outside the gene matches: 10. Germline V CDR1 and CDR2: MNHEY, SMNVEV (reference sequence). The CDR3 region is CASSLKGLGSNEQFF. The CDR3 coding sequence is TGTGCCAGCAGCCTGAAGGGACTAGGTTCCAATGAGCAGTTCTTC.

This chain links TRBV29-1 with TRBJ2-1; TRBD2 might be the D (6 bases). Germline V gives CDR1 SQVTM, CDR2 ANQGSEA. V lost 2 bases to trimming and J lost 4 bases, with 12 bases between them. The CDR3 totals 14 residues. The CDR3: CSVESGSGYNEQFF. The CDR3 coding sequence is TGCAGCGTTGAAAGTGGTAGCGGTTACAATGAGCAGTTCTTC.

The chain uses TRBV30 and TRBJ1-3, with D uncertain. This CDR3 spans 14 amino acids. Germline CDR1 reads GTSNPN; CDR2 reads SVGIG (reference sequence). V was trimmed by 2 bases and J by 5 bases, leaving 13 bases between them. CDR3 sequence: CAWSWRLRRNTIYF. In DNA form, the CDR3 reads TGTGCCTGGAGTTGGAGGCTCAGACGAAACACCATATATTTT.

J is TRBJ1-3 and V is TRBV28, with no clear D. Deletions cut 3 bases from V and 4 bases from J, with 10 bases between. This CDR3 has 14 residues. Germline V gene data show CDR1 as MDHEN and CDR2 as SYDVKM. Here the CDR3 DNA reads TGTGCCAGCAGTTTTAACGTCGGAGGAAACACCATATATTTT. Translated, it gives CASSFNVGGNTIYF.

The rearrangement uses TRBV27 and TRBJ1-5; 8 nucleotides line up with TRBD1. V trimming: 9 bases; J trimming: 6 bases; junction bases outside the gene matches: 7. Germline V gives CDR1 MNHEY, CDR2 SMNVEV (reference sequence). CDR3 length equals 13 residues. The DNA for the CDR3 is TGTGCCAGTTCCGATACAGGGGGTCAGCCCCAGCATTTT. Its translation: CASSDTGGQPQHF.

The gene calls are TRBV7-2 and TRBJ2-1, with 9 bases fitting TRBD1. Germline-derived CDR1 and CDR2 are SGHTA and FQGNSA. CDR3 length: 14 residues. V lost 6 bases, J lost 2 bases, and 2 bases stayed unmatched. CDR3 in DNA: TGTGCCAGCAGTCGGGACAGGGCCTACAATGAGCAGTTCTTC. This encodes CASSRDRAYNEQFF.

This clone was picked up one time. The V and J genes are TRBV6-1 and TRBJ1-6, with a tentative D call TRBD1 (5 bases). Germline V gene lookup returns CDR1 MNHNS and CDR2 SASEGT. The CDR3 spans 15 residues. Between the trimmed V and J ends, which lost 1 base and 9 bases, there was a span of 13 bases. DNA for the CDR3: TGTGCCAGCAGTGAAGTTGGGGGAATTTTTTCACCCCTCCACTTT. This sequence encodes CASSEVGGIFSPLHF.

The V call is TRBV27, the J call TRBJ1-5; possible D gene TRBD1, 5 bases. Germline CDR1 reads MNHEY; CDR2 reads SMNVEV (reference sequence). This CDR3 contains 13 residues. Trimming pared 5 bases from V and 12 bases from J, leaving 17 bases between. CDR3 region: CASSAFPQVSQHF. The CDR3 DNA follows: TGTGCCAGCAGTGCCTTTCCACAGGTCAGCCAGCATTTT.